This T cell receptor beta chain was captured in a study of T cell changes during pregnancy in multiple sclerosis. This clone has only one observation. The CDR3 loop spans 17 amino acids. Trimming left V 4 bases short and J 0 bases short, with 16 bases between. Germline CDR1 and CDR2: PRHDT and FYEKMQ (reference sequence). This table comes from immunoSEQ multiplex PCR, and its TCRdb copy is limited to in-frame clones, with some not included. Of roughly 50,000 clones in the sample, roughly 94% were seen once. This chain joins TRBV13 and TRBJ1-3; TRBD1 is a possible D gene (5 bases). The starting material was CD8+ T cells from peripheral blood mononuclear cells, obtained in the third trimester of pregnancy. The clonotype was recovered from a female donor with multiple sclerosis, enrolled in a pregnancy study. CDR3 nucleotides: TGTGCCAGCAGCTCCCGGGACTTTTCGAGCTCTGGAAACACCATATATTTT. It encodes CASSSRDFSSSGNTIYF.